A selection of T cell receptor beta chains follows, all from one sample in a study of identical twins. TCRdb used MiXCR to reprocess the 5' RACE reads, holding one entry per CDR3 protein. This table has around 220,000 distinct CDR3 sequences, around 15% appearing once. Sequencing was carried out using memory (CD45RO+) T cells sorted from blood. Source of these receptors: a woman aged 18-29 years in good health. Both conserved end residues are part of each CDR3. A D gene is named only where the DNA matches it firmly. Size is stated for part of the rows, as once, few or many counts, or as a class when the clone is expanded.

V: TRBV4-3
size: NA
J: TRBJ1-1
D: NA
CDR3: CASSQEAARTEAFF
DNA: TGCGCCAGCAGCCAAGAGGCCGCACGGACTGAAGCTTTCTTT

V: TRBV14
size: NA
J: TRBJ1-2
D: NA
CDR3: CASSQAGGWPNYGYTF
DNA: TGTGCCAGCAGCCAAGCGGGGGGGTGGCCTAACTATGGCTACACCTTC

V: TRBV9
size: few
J: TRBJ2-2
D: NA
CDR3: CASNLNTGELFF
DNA: TGTGCCAGCAACCTAAACACCGGGGAGCTGTTTTTT

V: TRBV5-5
size: few
J: TRBJ2-7
D: NA
CDR3: CASSLEGNAEQYF
DNA: TGTGCCAGCAGCTTGGAGGGAAATGCCGAGCAGTACTTC

V: TRBV15
size: few
J: TRBJ2-1
D: NA
CDR3: CATSITDDEQFF
DNA: TGTGCCACCAGCATAACCGACGATGAGCAGTTCTTC

V: TRBV5-6
size: many
J: TRBJ1-1
D: TRBD1
CDR3: CASSLGQGFPEAFF
DNA: TGTGCCAGCAGCTTGGGACAGGGGTTCCCTGAAGCTTTCTTT

V: TRBV6-1
size: few
J: TRBJ2-1
D: TRBD2
CDR3: CASRRGLAGSSYNEQFF
DNA: TGTGCCAGCAGAAGGGGACTAGCGGGCTCCTCCTACAATGAGCAGTTCTTC

V: TRBV27
size: NA
J: TRBJ2-7
D: TRBD2
CDR3: CASRRSGMGIWEQYF
DNA: TGTGCCAGCAGGAGGAGCGGGATGGGGATATGGGAGCAGTACTTC

V: TRBV7-2
size: NA
J: TRBJ2-2
D: TRBD2
CDR3: CASSLNAGGSELFF
DNA: TGTGCCAGCAGCTTAAATGCGGGGGGTTCTGAGCTGTTTTTT

V: TRBV5-1
size: few
J: TRBJ2-3
D: NA
CDR3: CASSLYGAGSTDTQYF
DNA: TGCGCCAGCAGCTTGTACGGGGCAGGGAGCACAGATACGCAGTATTTT

V: TRBV4-3
size: NA
J: TRBJ2-5
D: TRBD2
CDR3: CASSQVGIAGVRETQYF
DNA: TGCGCCAGCAGCCAAGTGGGAATTGCGGGAGTTCGAGAGACCCAGTACTTC

V: TRBV20-1
size: few
J: TRBJ2-1
D: TRBD2
CDR3: CSAGTSGHNEQFF
DNA: TGCAGTGCCGGGACTAGCGGACACAATGAGCAGTTCTTC

V: TRBV20-1
size: few
J: TRBJ1-3
D: TRBD1
CDR3: CSAKQGARGNTIYF
DNA: TGCAGTGCAAAACAGGGGGCGCGAGGAAACACCATATATTTT

V: TRBV6-6
size: NA
J: TRBJ1-1
D: NA
CDR3: CASGNSNEAFF
DNA: TGTGCCAGCGGGAACAGCAATGAAGCTTTCTTT

V: TRBV5-1
size: few
J: TRBJ2-1
D: NA
CDR3: CASSSGLYWDEQFF
DNA: TGCGCCAGCAGCTCCGGACTCTATTGGGATGAGCAGTTCTTC

V: TRBV4-2
size: NA
J: TRBJ1-2
D: TRBD1
CDR3: CASSLQGDRVSRANYGYTF
DNA: TGTGCCAGCAGCCTACAGGGGGACAGGGTATCGCGTGCTAACTATGGCTACACCTTC

V: TRBV6-1
size: NA
J: TRBJ2-1
D: NA
CDR3: CASSEYQGSSYNEQFF
DNA: TGTGCCAGCAGTGAATATCAGGGGAGCTCCTACAATGAGCAGTTCTTC

V: TRBV7-6
size: NA
J: TRBJ2-5
D: TRBD2
CDR3: CASSVLTGLPGGETQYF
DNA: TGTGCCAGCAGCGTCCTCACAGGCCTCCCCGGGGGGGAGACCCAGTACTTC

V: TRBV20-1
size: few
J: TRBJ2-3
D: NA
CDR3: CSAITGLDTDTQYF
DNA: TGCAGTGCTATTACGGGGCTAGACACAGATACGCAGTATTTT

V: TRBV28
size: NA
J: TRBJ2-5
D: TRBD2
CDR3: CASRSSSGGAETQYF
DNA: TGTGCCAGCAGGTCCTCTAGCGGGGGGGCGGAGACCCAGTACTTC

V: TRBV20-1
size: many
J: TRBJ1-1
D: NA
CDR3: CSARVRRGRDTEAFF
DNA: TGCAGTGCTAGAGTACGCCGGGGGCGCGACACTGAAGCTTTCTTT

V: TRBV9
size: NA
J: TRBJ1-3
D: NA
CDR3: CASSARPESGNTIYF
DNA: TGTGCCAGCAGCGCCCGCCCTGAATCTGGAAACACCATATATTTT

V: TRBV3-1
size: NA
J: TRBJ2-7
D: NA
CDR3: CASSQVAEYEQYF
DNA: TGTGCCAGCAGCCAAGTAGCGGAGTACGAGCAGTACTTC

V: TRBV30
size: NA
J: TRBJ2-1
D: NA
CDR3: CAWSFGPEQFF
DNA: TGTGCCTGGAGTTTTGGGCCTGAGCAGTTCTTC

V: TRBV11-2
size: few
J: TRBJ1-3
D: TRBD1
CDR3: CASSRTGDPGNTIYF
DNA: TGTGCCAGCAGCCGAACAGGGGATCCTGGAAACACCATATATTTT

V: TRBV9
size: many
J: TRBJ2-1
D: TRBD2
CDR3: CASSGNPSGGNNEQFF
DNA: TGTGCCAGCAGCGGCAATCCTAGCGGGGGAAACAATGAGCAGTTCTTC

V: TRBV5-1
size: many
J: TRBJ2-3
D: NA
CDR3: CASSLGSDTQYF
DNA: TGCGCCAGCAGCTTAGGGTCTGATACGCAGTATTTT

V: TRBV7-7
size: few
J: TRBJ1-1
D: NA
CDR3: CASSLVPLSPREGSAFF
DNA: TGTGCCAGCAGCTTAGTTCCACTGAGCCCCAGGGAGGGTAGCGCTTTCTTT

V: TRBV14
size: many
J: TRBJ2-7
D: NA
CDR3: CASSQVTPWGSYEQYF
DNA: TGTGCCAGCAGCCAAGTGACCCCTTGGGGCTCCTACGAGCAGTACTTC

V: TRBV12-3/TRBV12-4
size: NA
J: TRBJ2-6
D: TRBD1
CDR3: CASSFPSQGAGANVLTF
DNA: TGTGCCAGCAGTTTTCCGTCACAGGGGGCTGGGGCCAACGTCCTGACTTTC

V: TRBV7-9
size: NA
J: TRBJ2-1
D: NA
CDR3: CASSQDRIEQFF
DNA: TGTGCCAGCAGTCAAGACCGAATCGAGCAGTTCTTC